This T cell receptor (beta chain) was observed in a study of cytomegalovirus exposure and HLA in healthy donors (dated by TCRdb to the late 2010s). Turning to the overall study: An earlier analysis of approximately 640 of the donors reported roughly 270 Gb of sequence data and some 100 million unique TCR beta sequences from roughly 200 million T cells. Roughly 310 gigabases of sequencing data and roughly 90 million unique TCR sequences were included in an early release covering roughly 700 HLA-typed donors. The genetic ancestry cluster associated with self-reported Caucasian donors included approximately 85% of the 398 genotyped donors. The study aimed to test whether cataloging public T cell receptors could reveal signatures of past pathogen exposure. The T cell repertoires of 700 or so subjects were profiled by immunosequencing and related to cytomegalovirus serostatus. In addition to the first cohort of 650 to 750 subjects, a separate validation cohort of about 120 different subjects was used. The study combined high-throughput TCR immunosequencing, statistical association of individual TCRs with disease status, and machine learning to predict cytomegalovirus infection status. A later analysis re-analyzed previously published TCR beta repertoires from approximately 670 donors and added high-resolution HLA genotyping to study TCR occurrence patterns. Rather than drawing on any new phenotypic data, the later analysis identified candidate immune exposures from TCR beta sequences and the way those sequences occurred across donors. To decide whether each TCR beta V gene segment behaved as functional or pseudogenic, an earlier analysis of approximately 600 of the donors relied on high-throughput TCR beta sequencing. Donor age, sex, ethnicity and CMV serostatus were compiled together with the repertoire data. A later genetic analysis used genome-wide SNP genotypes for about 60% of the roughly 700 donors, treating that subset as a discovery cohort. All discovery cohort repertoires had been generated using a single sequencing platform. Both class I and class II loci were covered by HLA typing, at four-digit resolution. Typing coverage differed by locus: A, B, C, DRB1 and DQB1 were typed in about 620-640 donors, DQA1 in about 560, DPA1 in around 600, and DPB1 in 472. Roughly 5 DR-DQ haplotypes were handled as single units for association and clustering because linkage in the cohort was strong. Among 398 genotyped donors of the cohort, an average of around 220,000 unique TCR beta nucleotide sequences was sequenced per donor, of which 15% to 20% were non-productive. What the research found in general, with its limitations: A further reported finding was that TCR beta sequences accurately predicted the HLA-A and HLA-B alleles for most subjects in the first cohort. A total of fewer than 200 TCR beta chains were listed by the study as associated with cytomegalovirus. The 87-base-pair reads could not distinguish some IMGT-functional V segments, including TRBV6-2 and TRBV6-3, so those segments were excluded. A later analysis found that HLA-associated TCR beta chains were more clonally expanded and had lower generation probabilities than equally common non-associated chains. HLA typing was unavailable for some donors at each locus, so association tests used only the typed subset. Correlated functional status among segregating V segments might reflect linkage disequilibrium, but an unknown experimental factor could not be ruled out. The authors suggested that the approach could potentially be generalized to other disease states and immunological phenotypes. Cytomegalovirus status was reported to be diagnosed by the classifier with high specificity and sensitivity in both the original and validation cohorts. A later analysis found that TCR association rates varied across HLA loci, with DRB1 alleles showing the most associated TCRs and HLA-C alleles the fewest. According to a later analysis, parvovirus B19, influenza, CMV and Epstein-Barr virus appeared linked to several top co-occurrence clusters. Assigning TCR associations to individual alleles was difficult when HLA alleles, especially DR and DQ, strongly co-occurred. A cluster of highly shared sequence variants was judged likely to represent a technical artifact of the sequencing pipeline. Sequencing depth was assumed to be roughly uniform across donors in the presence/absence analyses, though that assumption may not hold. According to a later analysis, most CMV-associated TCR beta chains appeared to be HLA-restricted, and the HLA associations seemed to be driven largely by CMV exposure. Specific HLA alleles were associated with more than 15,000 TCR beta sequences at a false discovery rate of 0.05 in a later analysis. In this cohort, only TCR beta chains were sequenced, and detectable features were limited by the absence of alpha or paired-chain data. Compared with the roughly 700-donor mean, donors in an Asian-associated ancestry cluster had fewer N-insertions in productive TCRs, according to a later genetic analysis. CMV serostatus was the only immune exposure information available for the cohort. Across donors, most TCR sequences were observed very rarely, whereas some public TCRs were present in many individuals. In vitro tests confirmed that a few of the cytomegalovirus-associated TCR beta chains recognize cytomegalovirus antigens. An earlier analysis of 450 to 750 of the donors showed that most TCR beta V segments appeared in productive rearrangements either about 87% or about 30% of the time, which broadly matched IMGT annotations. In a later genetic analysis, a missense DCLRE1C variant was associated with V-gene and J-gene trimming of TCR beta chains, and the association was replicated in an independent cohort. Roughly 17 rarely observed V segments, including chromosome 9 orphons, were excluded from the earlier analysis of several hundred of the donors because counts were too low.

Spanning cysteine to phenylalanine, the CDR3 consists of 15 amino acids. CDR3 DNA is the only sequence kept; it has 45 bases, read in frame from the first base. The cohort comprised several hundred healthy bone marrow donors. Cohort members were all nominally healthy when sampled, although unrecorded immune exposures were likely present. The donor was CMV seropositive and was included in the group of 300 or so seropositive cohort members. Each donor provided a peripheral blood sample, and peripheral blood mononuclear cells were used for TCR beta sequencing. Genomic DNA extraction from the blood cell samples was performed with the Qiagen DNeasy Blood Extraction Kit. Library prep was done by the immunoSEQ multiplex PCR assay. For the multiplex PCR, a mixture combining 60 forward primers for TCR Vbeta segments and 13 reverse primers for TCR Jbeta segments was used. A multiplex PCR assay on genomic DNA amplified the CDR3 region of rearranged TCR beta genes. The amplified TCR beta libraries were sequenced on the Illumina HiSeq System as 87-base-pair reads. The study's own analysis went as follows. In a later analysis, 80 million or so unique TCR beta chains were counted across the 650 to 700 repertoires, and approximately 11 million of these chains were shared by at least two donors. A nearest-neighbor algorithm error-corrected the raw reads and collapsed the reads into unique sequences, merging closely related sequences to remove PCR and sequencing errors. Alignment of CDR3 sequences to IMGT reference sequences was used to assign V, D and J gene segments. For a sequence to be retained, at least a six-nucleotide match to both a V gene segment and a J gene segment was required. Rearrangements were called productive when the CDR3 lacked stop codons and stayed in frame with V and J; all others were non-productive. Following IMGT convention, CDR3 was defined as the stretch from the second conserved V-encoded cysteine up to the conserved J-encoded phenylalanine. Sequences without an unambiguous match to a single V gene segment were excluded from the earlier analysis of about 640 of the donors. In an earlier analysis of about 590 of the donors, a V segment was called functional when productive rearrangements were above 56.7%, and segregating when the standard deviation between donors exceeded 5%. To diagnose cytomegalovirus status from the catalog of TCR beta chain sequences, a statistical classification framework was built. A later analysis assigned V and J genes by comparing TCR nucleotide sequences with IMGT/GENE-DB human TR gene sequences. The TCRdist pipeline was used in a later analysis to assign CDR3 sequences and most-parsimonious VDJ recombination scenarios. In a later analysis, each TCR beta chain was defined by its CDR3 amino acid sequence together with its V-gene family, and reads without a unique V-gene family were excluded. To address suspected cross-contamination and a sequencing artifact, a later analysis removed 450 to 700 highly shared, low-generation-probability nucleotide sequences. In a later analysis, a clonal expansion index was calculated for each public chain from normalized within-repertoire ranks of inferred template counts. In a later analysis, generation probabilities were computed with a VDJ recombination model fitted to out-of-frame rearrangements, and the resulting probabilities were checked against IGoR. In a later analysis, TCR-TCR, TCR-HLA and TCR-CMV co-occurrence was scored with hypergeometric tests, and a repertoire-size bias correction was applied to TCR pairs. In a later analysis, false discovery rates were estimated by permuting HLA or CMV assignments 20 times. In a later analysis, co-occurring TCRs were grouped using DBSCAN, with TCRdist sequence similarity added in when clustering inside HLA-allele-positive subsets. Repertoires with fewer than 30,000 or more than 120,000 public chains were left out of co-occurrence clustering, as were five repertoires with anomalous nucleotide sharing. TCRdb mirrors the immuneACCESS table, restricted to in-frame sequences. Some clones are absent from its copies; in checked studies, under half trace to an unresolved V gene, and the reason for the others is unknown. V, J and clone size were drawn from that table, and D and trimming were deduced from the DNA. The sample contains 200,000 or so clones, about four fifths of them found a single time. Approximately 6% of the sample goes to the ten largest clones.

With regard to this clone: There is no known antigen for this receptor. No base quality values were provided; no much bigger clone lies one nucleotide off.

The specimen was PBMCs. The TCR comes from a woman between 25 and 40 years old in good health and CMV-seropositive. Recombination joined TRBV21-1 with TRBJ1-5; TRBD1 was called by the table and not checked on the DNA. TRBV21-1 is tagged as a pseudogene. The CDR3 reads as follows: CASQTRDRVNQPQHF. The nucleotide sequence reads TGTGCCAGTCAGACCCGGGACAGGGTCAATCAGCCCCAGCATTTT.